Described below is a single TCR beta chain sequence and its context. The data were taken from a study of blood T cell repertoires in COVID-19. Across the whole study: Sources were T cells, B-cell-depleted T cells, or PBMCs; the material itself was cDNA or gDNA.

Trimming left V 5 bases short and J 0 bases short, with 8 bases between. This CDR3 is built from 14 residues. Germline V gene data show CDR1 as LNHDA and CDR2 as SQIVND (reference sequence). As processed by the authors: Amplification of reference gene primers was used by the study to estimate nucleated cell counts. Only in-frame clones appear in the TCRdb table, and some are missing; sequencing was by immunoSEQ multiplex PCR. D and trimming were read from the DNA, whereas the V and J calls and clone size are those reported in that table. The repertoire holds around 300,000 clones, with around 90% as singletons.

The TCR originated in a woman in her forties with acute or convalescent COVID-19. The V gene is TRBV19, the J gene TRBJ1-5; no clear D gene. The material sequenced was peripheral blood. The CDR3 spells CASSPRFSNQPQHF. The CDR3 DNA reads as TGTGCCAGTAGTCCCCGTTTTAGCAATCAGCCCCAGCATTTT.